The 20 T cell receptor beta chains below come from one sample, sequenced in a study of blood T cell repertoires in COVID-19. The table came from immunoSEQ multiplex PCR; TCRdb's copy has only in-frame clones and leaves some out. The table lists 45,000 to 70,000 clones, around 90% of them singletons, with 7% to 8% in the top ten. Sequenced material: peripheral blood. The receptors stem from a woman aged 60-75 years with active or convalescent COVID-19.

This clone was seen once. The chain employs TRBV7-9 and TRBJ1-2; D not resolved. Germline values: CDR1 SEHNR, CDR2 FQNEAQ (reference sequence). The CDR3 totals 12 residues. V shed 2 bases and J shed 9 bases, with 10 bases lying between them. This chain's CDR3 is CASSLRESRYTF. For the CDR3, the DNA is TGTGCCAGCAGCTTAAGAGAATCCCGCTACACCTTC.

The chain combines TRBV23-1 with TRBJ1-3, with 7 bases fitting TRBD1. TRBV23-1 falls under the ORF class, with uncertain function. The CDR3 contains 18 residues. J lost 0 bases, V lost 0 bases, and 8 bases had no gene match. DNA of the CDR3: TGCGCCAGCAGTCAATCCAAGCCCAGGGGGTACTCTGGAAACACCATATATTTT. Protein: CASSQSKPRGYSGNTIYF.

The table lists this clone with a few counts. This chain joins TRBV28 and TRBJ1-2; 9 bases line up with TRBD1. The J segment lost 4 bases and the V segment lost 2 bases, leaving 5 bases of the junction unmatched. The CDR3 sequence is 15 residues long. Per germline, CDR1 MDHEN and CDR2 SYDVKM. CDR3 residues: CASSLPGQGSYGYTF. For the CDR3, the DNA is TGTGCCAGCAGTTTACCCGGACAGGGGAGCTATGGCTACACCTTC.

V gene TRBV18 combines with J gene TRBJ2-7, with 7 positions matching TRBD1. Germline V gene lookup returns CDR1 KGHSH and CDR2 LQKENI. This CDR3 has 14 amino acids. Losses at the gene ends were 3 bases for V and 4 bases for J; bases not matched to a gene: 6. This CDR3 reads CASSPLTGWYEQYF. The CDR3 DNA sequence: TGTGCCAGCTCACCCCTGACAGGGTGGTACGAGCAGTACTTC.

The CDR3 DNA sequence: TGTGCCAGCTCACTGACTAGCGGGAAGAGTTCCTATGAGCAGTTCTTC. Its protein product is CASSLTSGKSSYEQFF. V gene TRBV18 combines with J gene TRBJ2-1, with 11 bases that match TRBD2. From germline, CDR1 is KGHSH and CDR2 LQKENI. V dropped 4 bases and J dropped 8; count of bases not matched to a gene: 10. This CDR3 is 16 amino acids long. Supplemented by reference TRBV18 and TRBJ2-1, the full variable domain reads NAGVMQNPRHLVRRRGQEARLRCSPMKGHSHVYWYRQLPEEGLKFMVYLQKENIIDESGMPKERFSAEFPKEGPSILRIQQVVRGDSAAYFCASSLTSGKSSYEQFFGPGTRLTVL.

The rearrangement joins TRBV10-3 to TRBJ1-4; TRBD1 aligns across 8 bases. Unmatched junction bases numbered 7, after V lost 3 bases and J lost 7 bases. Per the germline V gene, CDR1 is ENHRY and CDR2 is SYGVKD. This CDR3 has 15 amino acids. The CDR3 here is CAISDPRTGLEKLFF. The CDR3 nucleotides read TGTGCCATCAGTGACCCCCGGACAGGGCTTGAAAAACTGTTTTTT.

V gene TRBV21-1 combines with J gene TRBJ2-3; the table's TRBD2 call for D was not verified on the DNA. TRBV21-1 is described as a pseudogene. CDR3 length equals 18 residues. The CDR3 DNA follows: TGTGCCAGCAGCAGGGCTAGCGGGAGCCGGTGGAGCACAGATACGCAGTATTTT. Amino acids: CASSRASGSRWSTDTQYF.

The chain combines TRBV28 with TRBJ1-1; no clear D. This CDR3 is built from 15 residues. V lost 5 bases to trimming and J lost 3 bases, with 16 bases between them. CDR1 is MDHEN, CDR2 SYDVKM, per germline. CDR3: CASSPLGEGDTEAFF. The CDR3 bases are TGTGCCAGCAGTCCCCTGGGTGAGGGTGACACTGAAGCTTTCTTT.

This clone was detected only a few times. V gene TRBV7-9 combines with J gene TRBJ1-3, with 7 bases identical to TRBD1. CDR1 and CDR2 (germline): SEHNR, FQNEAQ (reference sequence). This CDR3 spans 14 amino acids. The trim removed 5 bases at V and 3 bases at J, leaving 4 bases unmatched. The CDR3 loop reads CASSRTGVGNTIYF. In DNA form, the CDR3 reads TGTGCCAGCAGCCGTACAGGGGTTGGAAACACCATATATTTT.

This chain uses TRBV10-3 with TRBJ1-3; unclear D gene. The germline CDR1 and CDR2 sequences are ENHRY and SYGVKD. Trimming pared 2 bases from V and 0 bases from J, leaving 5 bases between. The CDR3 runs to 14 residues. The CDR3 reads CAISEASSGNTIYF. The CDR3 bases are TGTGCCATCAGTGAGGCCAGCTCTGGAAACACCATATATTTT.

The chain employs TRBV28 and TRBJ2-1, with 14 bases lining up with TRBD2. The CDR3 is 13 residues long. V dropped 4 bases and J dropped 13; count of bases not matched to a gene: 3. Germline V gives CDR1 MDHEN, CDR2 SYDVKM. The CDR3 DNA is TGTGCCAGCAGTTCTGGGACTAGCGGGAGTCAGTTCTTC. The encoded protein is CASSSGTSGSQFF.

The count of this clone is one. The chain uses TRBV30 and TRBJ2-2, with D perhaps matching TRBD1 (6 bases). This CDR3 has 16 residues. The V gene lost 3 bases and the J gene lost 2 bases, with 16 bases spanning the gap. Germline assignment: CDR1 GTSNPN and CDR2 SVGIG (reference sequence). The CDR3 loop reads CAWRGAGGGNTGELFF. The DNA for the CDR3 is TGTGCCTGGAGGGGGGCGGGCGGAGGTAACACCGGGGAGCTGTTTTTT.

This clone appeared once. CDR3 in DNA: TGTGCCAGCAGTTGGTATAGCGGGAGTCCCGCGAGTCCCTACGAGCAGTACTTC. It yields the protein CASSWYSGSPASPYEQYF. The gene calls are TRBV28 and TRBJ2-7; TRBD2 aligns across 9 bases. The CDR3 loop spans 18 amino acids. With V trimmed by 4 bases and J by 2 bases, 15 bases remained unmatched. Germline values: CDR1 MDHEN, CDR2 SYDVKM. Using reference TRBV28 and TRBJ2-7 for the parts outside the CDR3, the full variable domain is DVKVTQSSRYLVKRTGEKVFLECVQDMDHENMFWYRQDPGLGLRLIYFSYDVKMKEKGDIPEGYSVSREKKERFSLILESASTNQTSMYLCASSWYSGSPASPYEQYFGPGTRLTVT.

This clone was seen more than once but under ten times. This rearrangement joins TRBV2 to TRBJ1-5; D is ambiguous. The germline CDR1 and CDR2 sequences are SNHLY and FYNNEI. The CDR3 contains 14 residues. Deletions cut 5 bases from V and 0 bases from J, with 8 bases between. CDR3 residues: CASSPAASNQPQHF. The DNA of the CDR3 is TGTGCCAGCAGTCCGGCGGCTAGCAATCAGCCCCAGCATTTT.

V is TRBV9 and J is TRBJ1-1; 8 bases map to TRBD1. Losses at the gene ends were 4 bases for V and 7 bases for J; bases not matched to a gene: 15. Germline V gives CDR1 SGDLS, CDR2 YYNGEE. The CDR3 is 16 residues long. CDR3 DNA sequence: TGTGCCAGCAGCATCCGACAGGGGAGGGGAACTGGTGAAGCTTTCTTT. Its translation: CASSIRQGRGTGEAFF.

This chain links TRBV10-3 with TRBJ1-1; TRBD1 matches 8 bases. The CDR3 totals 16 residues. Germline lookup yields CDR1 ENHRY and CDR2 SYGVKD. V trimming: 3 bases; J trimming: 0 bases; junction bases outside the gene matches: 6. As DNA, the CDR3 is TGTGCCATCAGTGACCCAGGGGGCTCCATGAACACTGAAGCTTTCTTT. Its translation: CAISDPGGSMNTEAFF.

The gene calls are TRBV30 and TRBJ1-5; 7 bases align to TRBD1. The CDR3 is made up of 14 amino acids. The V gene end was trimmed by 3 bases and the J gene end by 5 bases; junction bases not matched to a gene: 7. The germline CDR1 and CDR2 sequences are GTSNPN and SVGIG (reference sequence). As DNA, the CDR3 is TGTGCCTGGAGACCTTCAGGGGGAGATCAGCCCCAGCATTTT. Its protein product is CAWRPSGGDQPQHF. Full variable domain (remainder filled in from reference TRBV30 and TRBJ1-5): SQTIHQWPATLVQPVGSPLSLECTVEGTSNPNLYWYRQAAGRGLQLLFYSVGIGQISSEVPQNLSASRPQDRQFILSSKKLLLSDSGFYLCAWRPSGGDQPQHFGDGTRLSIL.

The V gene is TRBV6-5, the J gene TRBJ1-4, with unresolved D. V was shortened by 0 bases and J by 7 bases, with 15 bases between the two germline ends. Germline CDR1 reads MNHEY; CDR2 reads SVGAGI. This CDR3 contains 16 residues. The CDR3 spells CASSYSPPGGGEKLFF. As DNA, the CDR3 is TGTGCCAGCAGTTACTCGCCGCCCGGAGGTGGTGAAAAACTGTTTTTT.

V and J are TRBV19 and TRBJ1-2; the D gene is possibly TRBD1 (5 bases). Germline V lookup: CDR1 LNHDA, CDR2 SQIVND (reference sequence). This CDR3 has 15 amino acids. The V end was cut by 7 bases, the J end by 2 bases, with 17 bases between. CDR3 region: CASTASQGNNYGYTF. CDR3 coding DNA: TGTGCCAGTACTGCTTCCCAGGGAAACAACTATGGCTACACCTTC.

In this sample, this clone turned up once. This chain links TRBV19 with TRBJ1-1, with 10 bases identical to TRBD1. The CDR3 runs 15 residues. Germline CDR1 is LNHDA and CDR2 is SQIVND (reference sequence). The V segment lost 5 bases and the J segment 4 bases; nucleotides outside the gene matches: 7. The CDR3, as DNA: TGTGCCAGTAGTTCTGGACAGGGGGACTTCACTGAAGCTTTCTTT. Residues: CASSSGQGDFTEAFF.